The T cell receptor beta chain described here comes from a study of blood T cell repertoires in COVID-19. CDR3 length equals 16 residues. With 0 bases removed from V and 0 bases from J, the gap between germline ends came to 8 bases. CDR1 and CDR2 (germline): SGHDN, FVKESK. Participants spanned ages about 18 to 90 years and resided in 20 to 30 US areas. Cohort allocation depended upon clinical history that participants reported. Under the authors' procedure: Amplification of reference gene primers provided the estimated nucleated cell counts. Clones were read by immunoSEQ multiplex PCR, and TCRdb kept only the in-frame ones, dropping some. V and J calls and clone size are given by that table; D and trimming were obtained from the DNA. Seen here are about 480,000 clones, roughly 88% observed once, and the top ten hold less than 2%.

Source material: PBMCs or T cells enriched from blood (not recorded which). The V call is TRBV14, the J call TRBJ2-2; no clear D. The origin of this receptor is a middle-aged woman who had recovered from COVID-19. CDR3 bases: TGTGCCAGCAGCCAAGATCGGCGGACGAACACCGGGGAGCTGTTTTTT. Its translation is CASSQDRRTNTGELFF.